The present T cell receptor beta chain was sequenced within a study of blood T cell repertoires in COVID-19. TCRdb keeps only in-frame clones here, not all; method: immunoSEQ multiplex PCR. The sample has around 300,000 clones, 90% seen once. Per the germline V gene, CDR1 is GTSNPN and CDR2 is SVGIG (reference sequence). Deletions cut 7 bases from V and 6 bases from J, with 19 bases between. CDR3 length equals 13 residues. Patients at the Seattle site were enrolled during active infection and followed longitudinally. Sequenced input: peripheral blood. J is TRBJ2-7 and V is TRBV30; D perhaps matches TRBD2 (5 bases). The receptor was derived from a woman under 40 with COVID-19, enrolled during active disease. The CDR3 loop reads CAYSTLLEGEQYF. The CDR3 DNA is TGTGCCTATAGTACCCTTTTAGAGGGCGAGCAGTACTTC.